One TCR beta chain is described in this entry. This specimen belongs to a study of blood T cell repertoires in COVID-19. Background on the study: There were acute and convalescent COVID-19 samples, and they came from the United States, Italy and Spain.

The assay was immunoSEQ multiplex PCR, and TCRdb's table has in-frame clones only and misses some. Here the sample spans 250,000 to 300,000 clones, 86% being singletons. Germline assignment: CDR1 MNHEY and CDR2 SMNVEV (reference sequence). The CDR3 runs 14 residues. V dropped 3 bases and J dropped 7 bases, with 12 bases sitting between them. Sequenced sample: peripheral blood. The chain recombines TRBV27 with TRBJ1-4; D is perhaps TRBD1 (5 bases). This clonotype was obtained from a woman younger than 45 with COVID-19, enrolled during active disease. CDR3 region: CASSLDGRGEKLFF. CDR3 coding DNA: TGTGCCAGCAGTTTGGATGGGAGGGGTGAAAAACTGTTTTTT.